These T cell receptor beta chains were read from a single sample in a study of blood T cell repertoires in COVID-19. Profiling relied on immunoSEQ multiplex PCR, and the TCRdb table lists in-frame clones only, not all of them. The table shows around 250,000 clones, with approximately 83% occurring only once. The sequencing input was PBMCs or T cells enriched from blood (not recorded which). These receptor sequences come from a woman in her forties or fifties who had recovered from COVID-19. Both conserved end residues are part of each CDR3. The order of the fields is clone size, J gene, V gene, D gene, CDR3 protein, CDR3 DNA. D genes are given only for firm matches. Not all rows give a size; the values are once, few, many and, for expanded clones, a class.

clone_size: -; j_call: TRBJ2-4; v_call: TRBV6-4; d_call: TRBD2; cdr3_aa: CASSDALAGVKNIQYF; cdr3_nt: TGTGCCAGCAGTGACGCGCTAGCGGGAGTCAAAAACATTCAGTACTTC
clone_size: -; j_call: TRBJ2-1; v_call: TRBV15; d_call: -; cdr3_aa: CATSRDPVRSSYNEQFF; cdr3_nt: TGTGCCACCAGCAGAGATCCCGTCAGAAGCTCCTACAATGAGCAGTTCTTC
clone_size: -; j_call: TRBJ2-2; v_call: TRBV5-6; d_call: TRBD2; cdr3_aa: CASSDSGRAGGELFF; cdr3_nt: TGTGCCAGCAGCGATAGCGGGAGGGCCGGCGGGGAGCTGTTTTTT
clone_size: -; j_call: TRBJ2-7; v_call: TRBV4-1; d_call: TRBD2; cdr3_aa: CASSYSSGYEQYF; cdr3_nt: TGCGCCAGCAGCTATTCTAGCGGCTACGAGCAGTACTTC
clone_size: once; j_call: TRBJ2-1; v_call: TRBV10-3; d_call: TRBD2; cdr3_aa: CAISEERGSYNEQFF; cdr3_nt: TGTGCCATCAGTGAGGAGCGGGGCAGCTACAATGAGCAGTTCTTC
clone_size: -; j_call: TRBJ1-1; v_call: TRBV29-1; d_call: TRBD1; cdr3_aa: CSVVGGGNTEAFF; cdr3_nt: TGCAGCGTTGTAGGGGGCGGGAACACTGAAGCTTTCTTT
clone_size: once; j_call: TRBJ2-5; v_call: TRBV2; d_call: TRBD2; cdr3_aa: CASKGLAGVMSEETQYF; cdr3_nt: TGTGCCAGCAAAGGGCTAGCGGGAGTCATGAGCGAAGAGACCCAGTACTTC
clone_size: few; j_call: TRBJ2-7; v_call: TRBV18; d_call: TRBD2; cdr3_aa: CASSPGGAGVGEQYF; cdr3_nt: TGTGCCAGCTCACCAGGAGGCGCGGGAGTAGGGGAGCAGTACTTC
clone_size: few; j_call: TRBJ1-2; v_call: TRBV6-5; d_call: -; cdr3_aa: CASTKALAGGYTF; cdr3_nt: TGTGCCAGCACTAAGGCCTTGGCGGGGGGCTACACCTTC
clone_size: -; j_call: TRBJ2-1; v_call: TRBV21-1; d_call: -; cdr3_aa: CASSKLAGGPNEQFF; cdr3_nt: TGTGCCAGCAGCAAACTAGCGGGAGGCCCCAATGAGCAGTTCTTC
clone_size: -; j_call: TRBJ2-7; v_call: TRBV6-5; d_call: TRBD2; cdr3_aa: CASSFPIAGGPGEQYF; cdr3_nt: TGTGCCAGCAGTTTTCCGATAGCGGGAGGGCCAGGGGAGCAGTACTTC
clone_size: few; j_call: TRBJ1-2; v_call: TRBV4-2; d_call: -; cdr3_aa: CASSAGAGYTF; cdr3_nt: TGTGCCAGCAGTGCAGGGGCTGGCTACACCTTC
clone_size: -; j_call: TRBJ1-1; v_call: TRBV28; d_call: -; cdr3_aa: CASSLFGAGDTEAFF; cdr3_nt: TGTGCCAGCAGTTTATTTGGGGCTGGCGACACTGAAGCTTTCTTT
clone_size: -; j_call: TRBJ2-1; v_call: TRBV29-1; d_call: -; cdr3_aa: CSVDLAGREQFF; cdr3_nt: TGCAGCGTTGATCTTGCAGGGAGGGAGCAGTTCTTC
clone_size: -; j_call: TRBJ2-4; v_call: TRBV5-4; d_call: -; cdr3_aa: CASSLDSRIAKNIQYF; cdr3_nt: TGTGCCAGCAGCTTGGACAGTAGAATAGCCAAAAACATTCAGTACTTC
clone_size: -; j_call: TRBJ1-2; v_call: TRBV28; d_call: TRBD1; cdr3_aa: CASSDPRTGTYGYTF; cdr3_nt: TGTGCCAGCAGCGACCCCCGGACAGGGACCTATGGCTACACCTTC
clone_size: once; j_call: TRBJ1-5; v_call: TRBV7-9; d_call: -; cdr3_aa: CASSSSDQPQHF; cdr3_nt: TGTGCCAGCAGCTCCTCCGATCAGCCCCAGCATTTT
clone_size: few; j_call: TRBJ1-5; v_call: TRBV27; d_call: -; cdr3_aa: CASRQQSNQPQHF; cdr3_nt: TGTGCCAGCAGGCAACAGAGCAATCAGCCCCAGCATTTT